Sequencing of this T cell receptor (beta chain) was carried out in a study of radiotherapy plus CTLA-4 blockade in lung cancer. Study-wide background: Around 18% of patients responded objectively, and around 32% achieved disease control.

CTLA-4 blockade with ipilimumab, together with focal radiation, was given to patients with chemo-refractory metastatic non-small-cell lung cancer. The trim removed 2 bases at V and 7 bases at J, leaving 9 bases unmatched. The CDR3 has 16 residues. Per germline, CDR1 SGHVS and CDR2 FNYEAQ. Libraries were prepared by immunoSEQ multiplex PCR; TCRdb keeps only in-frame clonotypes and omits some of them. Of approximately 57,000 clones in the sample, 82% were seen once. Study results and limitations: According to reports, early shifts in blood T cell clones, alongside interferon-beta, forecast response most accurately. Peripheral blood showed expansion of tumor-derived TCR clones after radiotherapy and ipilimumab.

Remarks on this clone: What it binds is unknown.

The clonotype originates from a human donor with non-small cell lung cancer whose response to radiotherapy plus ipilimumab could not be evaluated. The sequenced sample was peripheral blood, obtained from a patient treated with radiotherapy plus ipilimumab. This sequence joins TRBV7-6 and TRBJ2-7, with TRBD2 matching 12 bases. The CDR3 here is CASSLSPSGGEAEQYF. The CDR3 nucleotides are TGTGCCAGCAGCTTAAGTCCTAGCGGGGGGGAGGCGGAGCAGTACTTC.